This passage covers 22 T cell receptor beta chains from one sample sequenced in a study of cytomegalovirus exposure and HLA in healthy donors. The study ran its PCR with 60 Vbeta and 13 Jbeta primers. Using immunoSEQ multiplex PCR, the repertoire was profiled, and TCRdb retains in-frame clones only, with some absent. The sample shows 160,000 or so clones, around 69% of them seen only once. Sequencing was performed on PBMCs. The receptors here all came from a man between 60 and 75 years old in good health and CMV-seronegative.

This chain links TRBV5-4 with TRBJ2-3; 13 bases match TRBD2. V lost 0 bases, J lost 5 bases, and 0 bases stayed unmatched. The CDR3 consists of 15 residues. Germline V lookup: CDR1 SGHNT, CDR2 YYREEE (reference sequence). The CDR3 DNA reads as TGTGCCAGCAGCTTGGGACTAGCGGGGGGAGATACGCAGTATTTT. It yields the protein CASSLGLAGGDTQYF.

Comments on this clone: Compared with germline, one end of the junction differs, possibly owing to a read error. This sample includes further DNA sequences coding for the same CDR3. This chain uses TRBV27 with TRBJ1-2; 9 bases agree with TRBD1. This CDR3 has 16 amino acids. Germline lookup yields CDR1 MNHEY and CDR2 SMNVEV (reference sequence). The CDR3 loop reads CASSRIQGAGGYGYTF. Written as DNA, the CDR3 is TGCGCCAGCAGCCGAATACAGGGGGCTGGGGGCTATGGCTACACCTTC.

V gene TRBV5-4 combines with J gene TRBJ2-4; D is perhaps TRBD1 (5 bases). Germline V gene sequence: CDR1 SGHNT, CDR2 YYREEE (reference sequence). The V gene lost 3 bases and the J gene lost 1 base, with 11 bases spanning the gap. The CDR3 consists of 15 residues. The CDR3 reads CASSSKTVAKNIQYF. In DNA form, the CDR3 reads TGTGCCAGCAGCTCCAAGACAGTCGCCAAAAACATTCAGTACTTC.

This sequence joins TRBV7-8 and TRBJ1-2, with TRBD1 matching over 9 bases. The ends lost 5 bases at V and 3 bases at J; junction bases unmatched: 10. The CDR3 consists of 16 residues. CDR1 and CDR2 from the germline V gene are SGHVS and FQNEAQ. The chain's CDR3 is CASSPTAQGAYYGYTF. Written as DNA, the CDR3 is TGTGCCAGCAGCCCTACGGCACAGGGGGCCTACTATGGCTACACCTTC.

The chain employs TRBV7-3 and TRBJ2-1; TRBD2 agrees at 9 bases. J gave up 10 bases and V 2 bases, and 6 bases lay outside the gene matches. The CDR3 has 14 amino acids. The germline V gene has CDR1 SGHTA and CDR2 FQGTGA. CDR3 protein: CASSLGGGAREQFF. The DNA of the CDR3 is TGTGCCAGCAGCTTAGGCGGGGGGGCCCGGGAGCAGTTCTTC.

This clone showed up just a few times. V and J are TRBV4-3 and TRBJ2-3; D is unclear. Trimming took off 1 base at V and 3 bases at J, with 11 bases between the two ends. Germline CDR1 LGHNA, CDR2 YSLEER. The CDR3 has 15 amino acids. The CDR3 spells CASSQASHQTDTQYF. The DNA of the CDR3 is TGCGCCAGCAGCCAAGCGTCTCATCAGACAGATACGCAGTATTTT.

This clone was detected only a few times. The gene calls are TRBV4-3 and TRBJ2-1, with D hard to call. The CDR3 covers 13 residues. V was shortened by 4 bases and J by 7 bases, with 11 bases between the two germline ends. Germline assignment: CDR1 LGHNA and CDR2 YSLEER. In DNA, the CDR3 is TGCGCCAGCAGCCCCCAACCCGGGAATGAGCAGTTCTTC. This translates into CASSPQPGNEQFF.

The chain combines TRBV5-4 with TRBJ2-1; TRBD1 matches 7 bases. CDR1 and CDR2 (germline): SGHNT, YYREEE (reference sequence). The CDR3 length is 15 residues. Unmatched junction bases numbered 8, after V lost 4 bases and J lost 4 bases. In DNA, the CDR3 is TGTGCCAGCAGCCAGCCGGGGACAGAATACAATGAGCAGTTCTTC. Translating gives CASSQPGTEYNEQFF.

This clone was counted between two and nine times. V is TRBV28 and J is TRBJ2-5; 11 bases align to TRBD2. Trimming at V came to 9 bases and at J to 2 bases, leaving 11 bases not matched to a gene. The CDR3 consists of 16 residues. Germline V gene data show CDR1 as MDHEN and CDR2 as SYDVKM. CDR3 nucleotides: TGTGCCAGTAATTATCCCGGGACTAGCGGACAAGAGACCCAGTACTTC. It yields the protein CASNYPGTSGQETQYF.

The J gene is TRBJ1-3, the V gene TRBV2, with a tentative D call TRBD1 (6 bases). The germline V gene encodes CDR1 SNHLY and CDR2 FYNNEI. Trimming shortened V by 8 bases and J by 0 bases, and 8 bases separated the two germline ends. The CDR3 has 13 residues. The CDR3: CASSGHSGNTIYF. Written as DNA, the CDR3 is TGTGCCAGCTCGGGACACTCTGGAAACACCATATATTTT.

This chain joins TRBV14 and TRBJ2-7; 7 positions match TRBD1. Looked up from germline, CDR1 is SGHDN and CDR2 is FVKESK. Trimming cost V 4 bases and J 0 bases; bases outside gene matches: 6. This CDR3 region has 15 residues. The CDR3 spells CASSLDREGSYEQYF. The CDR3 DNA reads TGTGCCAGCAGCCTTGACAGGGAAGGCTCCTACGAGCAGTACTTC.

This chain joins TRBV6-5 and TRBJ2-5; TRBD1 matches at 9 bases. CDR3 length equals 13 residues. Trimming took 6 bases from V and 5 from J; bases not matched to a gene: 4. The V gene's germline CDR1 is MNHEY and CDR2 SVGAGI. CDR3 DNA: TGTGCCAGCAGCTTCGGGACAGGGGAGACCCAGTACTTC. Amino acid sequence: CASSFGTGETQYF.

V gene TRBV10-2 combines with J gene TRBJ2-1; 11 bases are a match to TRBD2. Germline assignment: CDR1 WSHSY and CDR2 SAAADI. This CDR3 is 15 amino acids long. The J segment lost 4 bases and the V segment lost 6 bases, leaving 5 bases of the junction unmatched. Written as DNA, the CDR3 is TGCGCCAGCAGGGTACTAGCGGGAGCTTACAATGAGCAGTTCTTC. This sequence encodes CASRVLAGAYNEQFF.

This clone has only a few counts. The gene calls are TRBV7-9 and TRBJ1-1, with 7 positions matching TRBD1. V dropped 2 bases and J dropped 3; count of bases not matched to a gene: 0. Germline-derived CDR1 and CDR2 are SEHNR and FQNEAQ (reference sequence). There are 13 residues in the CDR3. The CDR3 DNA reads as TGTGCCAGCAGCTTAACAGGGGACACTGAAGCTTTCTTT. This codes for CASSLTGDTEAFF.

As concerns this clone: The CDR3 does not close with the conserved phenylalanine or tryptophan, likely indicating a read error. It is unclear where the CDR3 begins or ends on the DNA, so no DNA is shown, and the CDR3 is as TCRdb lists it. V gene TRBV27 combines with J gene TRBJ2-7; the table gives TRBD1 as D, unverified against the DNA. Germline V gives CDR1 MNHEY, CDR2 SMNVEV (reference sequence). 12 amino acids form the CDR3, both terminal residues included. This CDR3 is CASSSDPMDRGR.

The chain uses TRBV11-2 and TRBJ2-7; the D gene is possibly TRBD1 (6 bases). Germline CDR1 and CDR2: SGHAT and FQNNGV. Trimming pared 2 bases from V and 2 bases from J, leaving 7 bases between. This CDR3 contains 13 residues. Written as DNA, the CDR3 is TGTGCCAGCAGCTTACAGGGGACCTACGAGCAGTACTTC. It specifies CASSLQGTYEQYF.

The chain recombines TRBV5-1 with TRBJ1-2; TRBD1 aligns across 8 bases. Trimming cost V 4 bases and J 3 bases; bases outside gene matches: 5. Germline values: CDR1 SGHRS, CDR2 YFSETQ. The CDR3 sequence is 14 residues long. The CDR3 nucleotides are TGCGCCAGCAGCCTGGGACAGGCGGACTATGGCTACACCTTC. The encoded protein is CASSLGQADYGYTF.

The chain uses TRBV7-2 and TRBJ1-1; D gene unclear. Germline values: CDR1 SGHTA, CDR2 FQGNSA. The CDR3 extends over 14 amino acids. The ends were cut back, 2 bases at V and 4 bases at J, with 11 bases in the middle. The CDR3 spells CASSLFRETTEAFF. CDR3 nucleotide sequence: TGTGCCAGCAGCTTATTTCGGGAGACCACTGAAGCTTTCTTT. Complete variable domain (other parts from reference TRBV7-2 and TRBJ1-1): GAGVSQSPSNKVTEKGKDVELRCDPISGHTALYWYRQSLGQGLEFLIYFQGNSAPDKSGLPSDRFSAERTGGSVSTLTIQRTQQEDSAVYLCASSLFRETTEAFFGQGTRLTVV.

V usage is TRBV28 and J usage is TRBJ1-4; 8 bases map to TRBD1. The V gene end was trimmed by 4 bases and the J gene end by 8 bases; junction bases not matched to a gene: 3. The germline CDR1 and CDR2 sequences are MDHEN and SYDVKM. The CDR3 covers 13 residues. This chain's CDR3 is CASSSRQGEKLFF. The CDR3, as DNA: TGTGCCAGCAGTTCCCGACAGGGGGAAAAACTGTTTTTT.

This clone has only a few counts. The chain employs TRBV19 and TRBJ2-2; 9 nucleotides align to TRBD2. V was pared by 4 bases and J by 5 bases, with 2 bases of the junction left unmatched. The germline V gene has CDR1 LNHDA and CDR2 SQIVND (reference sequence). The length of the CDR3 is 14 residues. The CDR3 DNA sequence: TGTGCCAGTAGTACTAGCGGGGAGACCGGGGAGCTGTTTTTT. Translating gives CASSTSGETGELFF.

The CDR3 is CASSYTGTPGDIQYF. The CDR3 bases are TGTGCCAGCAGTTACACAGGGACCCCTGGGGACATTCAGTACTTC. The rearrangement links TRBV6-7 to TRBJ2-4, with D maybe TRBD1 (6 bases). TRBV6-7 is assigned to the ORF class and has an uncertain function. Trimming pared 2 bases from V and 8 bases from J, leaving 16 bases between. The CDR3 runs 15 residues.

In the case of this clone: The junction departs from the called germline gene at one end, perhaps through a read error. The CDR3 nucleotides are TGTGTCAGCAGTTTAACGGGACAGATCGACACTGAAGCTTTCTTT. Amino acids: CVSSLTGQIDTEAFF. The genes are TRBV28 and TRBJ1-1; 7 bases are a match to TRBD1. This CDR3 is built from 15 residues. CDR1 and CDR2 from the germline V gene are MDHEN and SYDVKM.